This entry lists 23 T cell receptor beta chains sequenced from one sample in a study of T-cell reconstitution after alpha-beta-depleted transplantation in children (dated by TCRdb to the mid-2010s). What this sample's treatment or condition label stands for: allogeneic hematopoietic cell transplantation with graft depleted of TCRalphabeta T cells and CD19 B cells. Library preparation used PCR. The sample was run on an Illumina HiSeq 2500. To normalize quantification of the TCRbeta repertoire, the TCR libraries were built with molecular barcoding that relied on unique molecular identifiers. TCRdb ran its own pipeline on the public reads, namely fastp trimming at Q25 and MiXCR clone calling, and kept in-frame beta chains. Entries are consolidated by CDR3 protein sequence, retaining the most common genes and DNA. This sample is represented by hundreds of thousands of distinct CDR3 sequences; about 9.9% of them were singletons. The ten largest make up about a quarter of the sample.

Sequencing used peripheral blood, obtained 180 days after TCRalphabeta/CD19-depleted stem cell transplant. These receptors were collected from a male patient between 2 and 15 years old who had a stem cell transplant for chronic granulomatous disease, so the T cells may come from the graft donor.

This clonotype occurred many times. This sequence joins TRBV29-1 and TRBJ2-3; no clear D. Trimming removed 4 bases at V and 0 bases at J, with 8 bases between. CDR3 length equals 13 residues. CDR1 is SQVTM and CDR2 is ANQGSEA in the germline V gene. The CDR3 sequence is CSVGPASTDTQYF. CDR3 bases: TGCAGCGTTGGTCCAGCTAGCACAGATACGCAGTATTTT.

This clonotype has just one count. This sequence joins TRBV6-1 and TRBJ2-3; TRBD2 aligns across 7 bases. After removal of 10 bases from V and 0 bases from J, the junction contained 7 bases not matched to a gene. In germline, CDR1 is MNHNS, CDR2 SASEGT. The CDR3 length is 14 residues. This CDR3 reads CATEAGASTDTQYF. The DNA of the CDR3 is TGTGCCACCGAGGCGGGAGCGAGCACAGATACGCAGTATTTT.

In its sample, this clonotype was seen many times. V is TRBV4-3 and J is TRBJ2-7; tentative D call: TRBD2 (6 bases). The germline V gene encodes CDR1 LGHNA and CDR2 YSLEER. Trimming left V 1 base short and J 1 base short, with 20 bases between. CDR3 length: 18 amino acids. CDR3 DNA: TGCGCCAGCAGCCAAGGGAGGGTTGCAGCATCGTATTCCTACGAGCAGTACTTC. Its protein product is CASSQGRVAASYSYEQYF.

V and J are TRBV14 and TRBJ2-2; D is perhaps TRBD2 (6 bases). The CDR3 is 15 amino acids. From germline, CDR1 is SGHDN and CDR2 FVKESK. V was shortened by 4 bases and J by 4 bases, with 13 bases between the two germline ends. The chain's CDR3 is CASSLRRGFTGELFF. For the CDR3, the DNA is TGTGCCAGCAGCCTCCGGCGGGGTTTCACCGGGGAGCTGTTTTTT.

With respect to this clonotype: Since a much larger clone is just one base distant, this may be a read error. This chain links TRBV29-1 with TRBJ1-2, with D maybe TRBD1 (6 bases). The length of the CDR3 is 15 residues. The germline V and J ends were trimmed by 5 bases and 6 bases, with 22 bases remaining between them. From germline, CDR1 is SQVTM and CDR2 ANQGSEA. In nucleotides, the CDR3 is TGCAGCGTTAAAGGGTTAGCGAGGGGGAACCATGGCTACACCTTC. Translating it yields CSVKGLARGNHGYTF. Full variable domain (rest looked up from reference TRBV29-1 and TRBJ1-2): SAVISQKPSRDICQRGTSLTIQCQVDSQVTMMFWYRQQPGQSLTLIATANQGSEATYESGFVIDKFPISRPNLTFSTLTVSNMSPEDSSIYLCSVKGLARGNHGYTFGSGTRLTVV.

In this sample, this clonotype turned up many times. The chain combines TRBV27 with TRBJ2-7; possible D gene TRBD1, 5 bases. The germline CDR1 and CDR2 sequences are MNHEY and SMNVEV (reference sequence). The CDR3 has 15 amino acids. Trimming took 3 bases from V and 3 from J, leaving 15 bases between them. The CDR3 sequence: CASSFAQADYYEQYF. The DNA for the CDR3 is TGTGCCAGCAGTTTTGCACAGGCGGATTACTACGAGCAGTACTTC.

Comment on this clonotype: A much larger clone is a single base away; this may be a read error. The chain links TRBV27 to TRBJ2-1; 9 nucleotides agree with TRBD1. Trimming at V came to 0 bases and at J to 12 bases, leaving 12 bases not matched to a gene. Germline-derived CDR1 and CDR2 are MNHEY and SMNVEV (reference sequence). The CDR3 extends over 16 amino acids. DNA for the CDR3: TGTGCCAGCAGTTTATCCATGGGACAGGGTGGGTATGGGCAGTTCTTC. Amino acid sequence: CASSLSMGQGGYGQFF.

The sample holds many counts of this clonotype. The chain employs TRBV20-1 and TRBJ2-2, with unresolved D. The CDR3 is made up of 12 amino acids. The V end lost 3 bases, the J end lost 6 bases, and 8 bases lay between the germline ends. CDR1 is DFQATT and CDR2 is SNEGSKA in the germline V gene (reference sequence). This chain's CDR3 is CSARDRAGELFF. The CDR3 DNA sequence: TGCAGTGCTAGGGATCGGGCCGGGGAGCTGTTTTTT.

This clonotype was detected ten times or more. The genes are TRBV15 and TRBJ2-7; maybe TRBD2 (6 bases). This CDR3 is 14 amino acids long. Germline V gene sequence: CDR1 LNHNV, CDR2 YYDKDF (reference sequence). V dropped 1 base and J dropped 7 bases, with 14 bases sitting between them. DNA for the CDR3: TGTGCCACCAGCAGAGGCGGGACCGGGCATGAGCAGTACTTC. Translating gives CATSRGGTGHEQYF.

The chain links TRBV4-1 to TRBJ1-6, with a possible D match to TRBD1 (5 bases). V was cut by 2 bases and J by 7 bases, with 12 bases left in between. The CDR3 spans 15 residues. Germline V gene lookup returns CDR1 MGHRA and CDR2 YSYEKL. The CDR3 DNA is TGCGCCAGCAGCCAATTGCAGGGCTTAAATTCACCCCTCCACTTT. Residues: CASSQLQGLNSPLHF.

A word on this clonotype: One base away lies a much larger clone, so this may be a sequencing read error. V usage is TRBV6-1 and J usage is TRBJ2-6; 7 positions match TRBD1. There are 17 residues in the CDR3. Germline lookup yields CDR1 MNHNS and CDR2 SASEGT. CDR3 residues: CASREPGQSSGANVPTF. The DNA for the CDR3 is TGTGCCAGCAGGGAACCGGGACAGAGCTCTGGGGCCAACGTCCCGACTTTC.

This clonotype was observed a few times. The chain uses TRBV27 and TRBJ2-1; 10 nucleotides align to TRBD2. Germline-derived CDR1 and CDR2 are MNHEY and SMNVEV (reference sequence). After removal of 3 bases from V and 12 bases from J, the junction contained 2 bases not matched to a gene. This CDR3 is built from 12 residues. CDR3 sequence reads: CASSFSGRLQFF. DNA of the CDR3: TGTGCCAGCAGTTTTAGCGGGAGGTTGCAGTTCTTC.

To note about this clonotype: This sequence may be a read error, since a much larger clone differs from it by one base. This rearrangement joins TRBV7-8 to TRBJ2-1, with TRBD1 identical over 7 bases. Germline CDR1 SGHVS, CDR2 FQNEAQ. There are 14 residues in the CDR3. Here the CDR3 DNA reads TGTGCCAGCCGAAGGACAGGACCCGACAATGATCAGTTCTTC. Translating gives CASRRTGPDNDQFF.

V and J are TRBV21-1 and TRBJ1-6; the table's D call, TRBD1, was not checked against the DNA. TRBV21-1 is recorded as a pseudogene. This CDR3 is 16 amino acids long. CDR3 bases: TGTGCCAGCAGCAAAAGATCTTCAGGGACCAATTCACCCCTCCACTTT. It translates to CASSKRSSGTNSPLHF.

This clonotype has ten or more counts. The V call is TRBV6-5, the J call TRBJ1-6; 8 positions agree with TRBD1. V lost 1 base and J lost 10; bases outside the gene matches: 6. CDR3 size: 15 residues. The germline V gene has CDR1 MNHEY and CDR2 SVGAGI. The DNA of the CDR3 is TGTGCCAGCAGTTACTTTTCGGGACAGGTCTCACCCCTCCACTTT. Translated, it gives CASSYFSGQVSPLHF.

This clonotype was seen at least ten times. The chain links TRBV9 to TRBJ2-7, with a weak D call TRBD1 (6 bases). Trimming stripped 4 bases from V and 0 bases from J, with 17 bases between. This CDR3 contains 16 residues. CDR1 and CDR2 from the germline V gene are SGDLS and YYNGEE. CDR3 sequence: CASSPKDRGFSYEQYF. The CDR3 coding sequence is TGTGCCAGCAGCCCGAAGGACAGAGGGTTCTCCTACGAGCAGTACTTC.

The table lists this clonotype with a few counts. The V and J genes are TRBV5-1 and TRBJ2-3; D unresolved. The V gene lost 6 bases and the J gene lost 0 bases, with 11 bases spanning the gap. The CDR3 spans 14 residues. Germline values: CDR1 SGHRS, CDR2 YFSETQ. The CDR3 DNA sequence: TGCGCCAGCAACCCACTGGAGAGCACAGATACGCAGTATTTT. This codes for CASNPLESTDTQYF.

The chain uses TRBV15 and TRBJ1-5; D is uncertain. The germline V gene encodes CDR1 LNHNV and CDR2 YYDKDF (reference sequence). The CDR3 consists of 12 residues. The V end was cut by 0 bases, the J end by 3 bases, with 0 bases between. CDR3 loop: CATSRDNQPQHF. The DNA for the CDR3 is TGTGCCACCAGCAGAGACAATCAGCCCCAGCATTTT.

This clonotype has a count of ten or more. This chain uses TRBV28 with TRBJ1-2; a possible D gene is TRBD1 (5 bases). Per germline, CDR1 MDHEN and CDR2 SYDVKM. The ends were cut back, 0 bases at V and 4 bases at J, with 6 bases in the middle. This CDR3 spans 13 amino acids. CDR3 loop: CASSLWTAYGYTF. The DNA of the CDR3 is TGTGCCAGCAGTTTATGGACAGCCTATGGCTACACCTTC.

This clonotype appeared once. The chain carries TRBV19 and TRBJ1-1; D call uncertain. Per the germline V gene, CDR1 is LNHDA and CDR2 is SQIVND (reference sequence). V dropped 3 bases and J dropped 1 base, with 15 bases sitting between them. CDR3 size: 16 residues. The CDR3 DNA is TGTGCCAGTAGTATCCGGCTGAGGACGGCGAACACTGAAGCTTTCTTT. This sequence encodes CASSIRLRTANTEAFF.

This clonotype was counted many times. This chain uses TRBV10-2 with TRBJ2-5; perhaps TRBD2 as D (5 bases). V shed 4 bases and J shed 3 bases, with 9 bases lying between them. The CDR3 spans 13 residues. Germline-derived CDR1 and CDR2 are WSHSY and SAAADI. CDR3 nucleotide sequence: TGCGCCAGCAGTGGGAAGGAGGAAGAGACCCAGTACTTC. Its translation is CASSGKEEETQYF.

The sample holds many counts of this clonotype. The chain joins TRBV5-1 to TRBJ2-2; 8 nucleotides match TRBD1. The CDR3 has 16 residues. Germline CDR1 reads SGHRS; CDR2 reads YFSETQ. With V trimmed by 3 bases and J by 2 bases, 6 bases remained unmatched. CDR3 sequence reads: CASSWNRGYNTGELFF. The CDR3 coding sequence is TGCGCCAGCAGCTGGAACAGGGGGTACAACACCGGGGAGCTGTTTTTT.

This clonotype was observed at least ten times. The chain uses TRBV5-1 and TRBJ2-2; 12 bases align to TRBD1. Germline values: CDR1 SGHRS, CDR2 YFSETQ. V shed 0 bases and J 0 bases; nucleotides not matched to a gene: 3. This CDR3 is 18 amino acids long. The CDR3 is CASSLVGTGGANTGELFF. The CDR3 bases are TGCGCCAGCAGCTTGGTCGGGACAGGGGGCGCGAACACCGGGGAGCTGTTTTTT.